The 6 T cell receptor beta chains below all came from one sample that was sequenced in a study of control samples from healthy donors and cancer patients. The repertoire was sequenced with immunoSEQ multiplex PCR; TCRdb's copy has only in-frame clones and lacks some. The repertoire holds 150,000 to 200,000 clones, 91% seen once, with 1.5% in the top ten. The sample comprised blood. Every receptor here comes from a woman between 25 and 40 years old in good health.

The CDR3, as DNA: TGCGCCAGCAGGGTTAATCGAGGATACAATGAGCAGTTCTTC. This translates into CASRVNRGYNEQFF. V and J are TRBV5-1 and TRBJ2-1, with D uncertain. The CDR3 covers 14 residues. CDR1 SGHRS and CDR2 YFSETQ come from the germline V gene. The V end was cut by 5 bases, the J end by 4 bases, with 13 bases between. Full variable domain (rest looked up from reference TRBV5-1 and TRBJ2-1): KAGVTQTPRYLIKTRGQQVTLSCSPISGHRSVSWYQQTPGQGLQFLFEYFSETQRNKGNFPGRFSGRQFSNSRSEMNVSTLELGDSALYLCASRVNRGYNEQFFGPGTRLTVL.

The chain recombines TRBV7-2 with TRBJ2-7, with 7 bases lining up with TRBD1. This CDR3 contains 13 residues. Germline CDR1 SGHTA, CDR2 FQGNSA. V lost 3 bases and J lost 3; bases outside the gene matches: 2. CDR3 DNA sequence: TGTGCCAGCAGCTTGGGACAGAACTACGAGCAGTACTTC. This codes for CASSLGQNYEQYF. The entire variable domain, with the rest obtained from reference TRBV7-2 and TRBJ2-7, is as follows: GAGVSQSPSNKVTEKGKDVELRCDPISGHTALYWYRQSLGQGLEFLIYFQGNSAPDKSGLPSDRFSAERTGGSVSTLTIQRTQQEDSAVYLCASSLGQNYEQYFGPGTRLTVT.

The chain carries TRBV5-8 and TRBJ1-6; the D gene is possibly TRBD1 (6 bases). Germline CDR1 is SGHTS and CDR2 is YDEGEE. There are 14 residues in the CDR3. V was pared by 5 bases and J by 10 bases, with 16 bases between. The DNA of the CDR3 is TGTGCCAGCAGTTGGGGGGCTGAAAACTCACCCCTCCACTTT. As protein: CASSWGAENSPLHF.

V usage is TRBV2 and J usage is TRBJ2-5; 8 bases match TRBD2. The CDR3 runs to 16 residues. With 4 bases clipped from V and 5 bases from J, the junction kept 12 bases outside the gene matches. Germline CDR1 SNHLY, CDR2 FYNNEI. CDR3 bases: TGTGCCAGCAGTGCTCTTAACGGGGGGGCCGGGGAGACCCAGTACTTC. Translating gives CASSALNGGAGETQYF.

The rearrangement joins TRBV6-5 to TRBJ2-1; D gene ambiguous. V was shortened by 7 bases and J by 6 bases, with 10 bases between the two germline ends. This CDR3 comprises 12 residues. Germline CDR1 is MNHEY and CDR2 is SVGAGI. CDR3 protein: CASKLSSNEQFF. CDR3 DNA: TGTGCCAGCAAACTATCCAGCAATGAGCAGTTCTTC.

The rearrangement joins TRBV3-1 (or the pseudogene TRBV3-2) to TRBJ2-7; either TRBD1 or TRBD2 may fit D (5 bases each). CDR1 and CDR2 from the germline V gene are LGHDT and YNNKEL (reference sequence). This CDR3 spans 13 amino acids. V was cut by 4 bases and J by 0 bases, with 7 bases left in between. The CDR3 is CASSPGPSYEQYF. The CDR3 bases are TGTGCCAGCAGCCCGGGACCCTCCTACGAGCAGTACTTC.